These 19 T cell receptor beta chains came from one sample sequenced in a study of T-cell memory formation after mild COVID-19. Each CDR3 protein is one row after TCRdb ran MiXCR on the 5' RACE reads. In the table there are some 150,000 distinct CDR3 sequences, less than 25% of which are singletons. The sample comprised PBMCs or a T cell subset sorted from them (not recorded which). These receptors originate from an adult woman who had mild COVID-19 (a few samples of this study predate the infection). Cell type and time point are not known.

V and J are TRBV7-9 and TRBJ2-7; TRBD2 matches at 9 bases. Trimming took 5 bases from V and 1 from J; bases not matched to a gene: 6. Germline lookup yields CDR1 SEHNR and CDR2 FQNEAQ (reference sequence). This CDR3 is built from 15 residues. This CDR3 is CASSQTSGSSYEQYF. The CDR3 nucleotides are TGTGCCAGCAGCCAGACTAGCGGATCGTCCTACGAGCAGTACTTC. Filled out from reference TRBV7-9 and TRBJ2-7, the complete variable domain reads DTGVSQNPRHKITKRGQNVTFRCDPISEHNRLYWYRQTLGQGPEFLTYFQNEAQLEKSRLLSDRFSAERPKGSFSTLEIQRTEQGDSAMYLCASSQTSGSSYEQYFGPGTRLTVT.

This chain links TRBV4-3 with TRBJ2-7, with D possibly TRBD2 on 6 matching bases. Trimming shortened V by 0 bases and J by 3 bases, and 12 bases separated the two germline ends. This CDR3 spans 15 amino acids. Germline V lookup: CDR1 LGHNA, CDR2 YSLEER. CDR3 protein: CASSQDRLGGYEQYF. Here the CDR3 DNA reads TGCGCCAGCAGCCAAGATCGACTAGGTGGCTACGAGCAGTACTTC.

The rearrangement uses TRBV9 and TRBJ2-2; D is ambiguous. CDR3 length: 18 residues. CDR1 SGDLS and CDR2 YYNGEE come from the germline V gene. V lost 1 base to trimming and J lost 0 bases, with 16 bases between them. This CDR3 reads CASSVPRSTLTNTGELFF. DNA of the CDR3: TGTGCCAGCAGCGTACCTAGGAGTACACTAACGAACACCGGGGAGCTGTTTTTT.

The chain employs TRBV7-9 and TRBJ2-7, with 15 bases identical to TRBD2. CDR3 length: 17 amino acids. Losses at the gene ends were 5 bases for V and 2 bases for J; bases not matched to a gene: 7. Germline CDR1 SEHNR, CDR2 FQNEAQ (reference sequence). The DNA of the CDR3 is TGTGCCAGCAGCGGCGGGACTAGCGGGGGGCCGACCTACGAGCAGTACTTC. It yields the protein CASSGGTSGGPTYEQYF.

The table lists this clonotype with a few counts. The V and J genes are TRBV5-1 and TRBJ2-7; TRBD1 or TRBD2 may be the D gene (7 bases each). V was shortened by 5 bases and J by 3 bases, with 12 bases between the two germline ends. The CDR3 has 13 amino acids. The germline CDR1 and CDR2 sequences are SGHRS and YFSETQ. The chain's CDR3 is CASRTRGGYEQYF. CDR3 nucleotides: TGCGCCAGCAGAACCAGGGGGGGCTACGAGCAGTACTTC.

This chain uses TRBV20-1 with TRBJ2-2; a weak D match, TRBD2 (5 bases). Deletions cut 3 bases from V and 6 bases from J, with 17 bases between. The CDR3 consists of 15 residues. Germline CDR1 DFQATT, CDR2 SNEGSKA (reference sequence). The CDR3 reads CSARTFYGGSGELFF. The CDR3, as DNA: TGCAGTGCTAGGACCTTCTATGGCGGGTCCGGGGAGCTGTTTTTT.

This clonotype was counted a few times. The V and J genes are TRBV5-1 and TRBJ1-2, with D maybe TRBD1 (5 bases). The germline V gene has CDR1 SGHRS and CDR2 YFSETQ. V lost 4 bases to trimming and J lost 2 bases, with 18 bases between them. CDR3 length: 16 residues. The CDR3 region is CASSPGTLDGNYGYTF. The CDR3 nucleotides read TGCGCCAGCAGCCCTGGGACCCTCGACGGAAACTATGGCTACACCTTC.

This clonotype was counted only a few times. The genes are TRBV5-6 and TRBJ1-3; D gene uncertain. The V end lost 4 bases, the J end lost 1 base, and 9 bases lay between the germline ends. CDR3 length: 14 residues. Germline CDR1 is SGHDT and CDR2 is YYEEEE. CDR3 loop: CASSHSRSGNTIYF. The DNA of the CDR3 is TGTGCCAGCAGCCATTCGAGGTCTGGAAACACCATATATTTT.

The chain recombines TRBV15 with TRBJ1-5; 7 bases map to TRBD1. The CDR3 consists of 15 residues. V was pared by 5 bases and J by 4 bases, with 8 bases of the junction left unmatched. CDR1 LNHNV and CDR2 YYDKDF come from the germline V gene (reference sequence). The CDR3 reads CATSATRDRNQPQHF. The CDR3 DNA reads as TGTGCCACCAGCGCGACCCGGGACAGAAATCAGCCCCAGCATTTT.

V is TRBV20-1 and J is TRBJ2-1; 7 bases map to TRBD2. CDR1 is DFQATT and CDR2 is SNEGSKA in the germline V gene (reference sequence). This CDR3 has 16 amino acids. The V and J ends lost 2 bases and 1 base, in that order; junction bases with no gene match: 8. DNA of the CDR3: TGCAGTGCTAGACCCACTCTAGCGGATTCCTACAATGAGCAGTTCTTC. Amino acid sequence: CSARPTLADSYNEQFF.

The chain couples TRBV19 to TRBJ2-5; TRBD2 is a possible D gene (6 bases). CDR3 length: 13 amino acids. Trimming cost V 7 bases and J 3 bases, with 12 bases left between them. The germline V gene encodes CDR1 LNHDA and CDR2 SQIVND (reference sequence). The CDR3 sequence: CASIGSGEETQYF. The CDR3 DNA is TGTGCCAGTATTGGATCGGGGGAAGAGACCCAGTACTTC.

This CDR3 is CASSFGAGVYNEQFF. For the CDR3, the DNA is TGTGCCAGCAGTTTCGGGGCGGGGGTTTACAATGAGCAGTTCTTC. This chain connects TRBV12-3 or TRBV12-4 to TRBJ2-1; the match to TRBD2 covers 7 bases. The CDR3 sequence is 15 residues long. V lost 3 bases and J lost 4; bases outside the gene matches: 6.

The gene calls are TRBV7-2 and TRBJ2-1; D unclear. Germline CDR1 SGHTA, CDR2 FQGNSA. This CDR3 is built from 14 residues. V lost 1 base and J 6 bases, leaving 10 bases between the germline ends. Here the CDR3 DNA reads TGTGCCAGCAGCTTAGTCCTAGGAAGCAATGAGCAGTTCTTC. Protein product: CASSLVLGSNEQFF.

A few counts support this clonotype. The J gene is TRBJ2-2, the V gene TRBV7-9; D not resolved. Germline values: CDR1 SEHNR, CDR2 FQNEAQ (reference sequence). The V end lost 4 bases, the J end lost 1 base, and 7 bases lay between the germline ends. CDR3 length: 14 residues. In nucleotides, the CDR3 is TGTGCCAGCAGCTCGGACGGGAACACCGGGGAGCTGTTTTTT. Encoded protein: CASSSDGNTGELFF.

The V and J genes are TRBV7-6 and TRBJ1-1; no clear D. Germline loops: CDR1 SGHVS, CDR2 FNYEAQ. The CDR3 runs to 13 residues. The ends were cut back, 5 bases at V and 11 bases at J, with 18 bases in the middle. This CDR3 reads CASSISWEAAAFF. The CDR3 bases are TGTGCCAGCAGCATTTCGTGGGAGGCAGCCGCTTTCTTT.

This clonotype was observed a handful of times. CDR3 loop: CSASHITNEQFF. As DNA, the CDR3 is TGCAGTGCTAGTCATATCACAAATGAGCAGTTCTTC. This rearrangement joins TRBV20-1 to TRBJ2-1; no clear D. Germline assignment: CDR1 DFQATT and CDR2 SNEGSKA (reference sequence). There are 12 residues in the CDR3. The germline V and J ends were trimmed by 3 bases and 7 bases, with 10 bases remaining between them.

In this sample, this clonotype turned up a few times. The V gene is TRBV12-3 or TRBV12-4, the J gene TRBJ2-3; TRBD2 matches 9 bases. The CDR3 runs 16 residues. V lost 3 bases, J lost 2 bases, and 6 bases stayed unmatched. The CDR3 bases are TGTGCCAGCAGTTTGACTAGCGGACAGACCACAGATACGCAGTATTTT. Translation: CASSLTSGQTTDTQYF.

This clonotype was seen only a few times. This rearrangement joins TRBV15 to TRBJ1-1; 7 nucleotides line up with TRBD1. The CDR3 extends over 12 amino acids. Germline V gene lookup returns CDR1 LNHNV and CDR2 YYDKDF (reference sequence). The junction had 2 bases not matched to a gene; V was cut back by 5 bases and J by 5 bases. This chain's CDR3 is CATSAGGTEAFF. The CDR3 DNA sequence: TGTGCCACCAGCGCAGGGGGGACTGAAGCTTTCTTT.

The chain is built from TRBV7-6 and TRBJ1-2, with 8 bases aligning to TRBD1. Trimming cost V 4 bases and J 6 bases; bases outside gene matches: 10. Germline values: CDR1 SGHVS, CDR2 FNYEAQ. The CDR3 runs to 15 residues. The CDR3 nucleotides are TGTGCCAGCAGCTCAGGACAGGGCTTATTCCATGGCTACACCTTC. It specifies CASSSGQGLFHGYTF.